The T cell receptor beta chain under discussion was sequenced for a study of blood T cell repertoires in COVID-19. Study background: From T cells, B-cell-depleted T cells, or PBMCs came the material, which was cDNA or gDNA.

Per the study methods: Amplifying reference gene primers gave estimates of nucleated cell counts. The assay was immunoSEQ multiplex PCR, and TCRdb's table has in-frame clones only and misses some. V, J and clone size derive from that table, while D and trimming were established from the DNA sequence. Here the sample spans about 100,000 clones, about four fifths being singletons. Trimming removed 1 base at V and 8 bases at J, with 12 bases between. CDR3 length: 14 residues. Germline V CDR1 and CDR2: SGHTA, FQGNSA. The chain uses TRBV7-2 and TRBJ2-1, with D possibly matching TRBD2 (7 bases). The sequencing input was peripheral blood. The sequence was obtained from a man between 60 and 75 years old with acute or convalescent COVID-19. The CDR3 loop is CASSLVRGGDEQFF. The CDR3 coding sequence is TGTGCCAGCAGCTTAGTCAGGGGAGGGGATGAGCAGTTCTTC. The entire variable domain, with the rest obtained from reference TRBV7-2 and TRBJ2-1, is as follows: GAGVSQSPSNKVTEKGKDVELRCDPISGHTALYWYRQSLGQGLEFLIYFQGNSAPDKSGLPSDRFSAERTGGSVSTLTIQRTQQEDSAVYLCASSLVRGGDEQFFGPGTRLTVL.